The 29 T cell receptor beta chains listed next were all sequenced from one sample in a study of T cell responses to AZD1222 COVID-19 vaccine. TCRdb keeps only in-frame clones here, not all; method: immunoSEQ multiplex PCR. The sample yields 150,000 to 200,000 clones, around 91% seen once. Sample: peripheral blood, taken 28 days after the second AZD1222 dose. These receptors were taken from an adult who received the AZD1222 COVID-19 vaccine.

V is TRBV14 and J is TRBJ2-1; TRBD1 might be the D (6 bases). Germline V CDR1 and CDR2: SGHDN, FVKESK. Trimming took off 2 bases at V and 5 bases at J, with 13 bases between the two ends. This CDR3 contains 15 residues. CDR3 bases: TGTGCCAGCAGCCAACACACAGGGTCACACAATGAGCAGTTCTTC. It yields the protein CASSQHTGSHNEQFF.

V usage is TRBV6-5 and J usage is TRBJ2-1, with D perhaps matching TRBD2 (6 bases). Germline V lookup: CDR1 MNHEY, CDR2 SVGAGI. This CDR3 has 14 residues. V lost 3 bases to trimming and J lost 3 bases, with 9 bases between them. CDR3 sequence reads: CASSYTGDYNEQFF. The CDR3 DNA reads as TGTGCCAGCAGTTATACGGGGGACTACAATGAGCAGTTCTTC.

The rearrangement joins TRBV6-2 or TRBV6-3 to TRBJ2-3, with a tentative D call TRBD2 (5 bases). From germline, CDR1 is MNHEY and CDR2 SVGEGT. Trimming stripped 7 bases from V and 3 bases from J, with 14 bases between. The CDR3 has 14 amino acids. The DNA of the CDR3 is TGTGCCAGCACCCCTAGCAGTAGTACAGATACGCAGTATTTT. Amino acid sequence: CASTPSSSTDTQYF.

The V and J genes are TRBV11-3 and TRBJ1-1; 7 positions agree with TRBD1. Germline loops: CDR1 SGHNT, CDR2 YENEEA. J lost 1 base, V lost 4 bases, and 6 bases had no gene match. This CDR3 region has 15 residues. The CDR3 is CASSSGTVTNTEAFF. The CDR3 DNA reads TGTGCCAGCAGCTCAGGGACAGTGACGAACACTGAAGCTTTCTTT.

V usage is TRBV7-9 and J usage is TRBJ2-7; the match to TRBD2 covers 10 bases. V was clipped by 4 bases and J by 7 bases; unmatched bases: 13. CDR3 length equals 16 residues. Germline V gives CDR1 SEHNR, CDR2 FQNEAQ (reference sequence). The CDR3 protein is CASSWGEAGGPREQYF. The CDR3 region has the DNA TGTGCCAGCAGCTGGGGGGAAGCGGGAGGGCCGCGGGAGCAGTACTTC. The full variable domain, with the rest looked up from reference TRBV7-9 and TRBJ2-7, is DTGVSQNPRHKITKRGQNVTFRCDPISEHNRLYWYRQTLGQGPEFLTYFQNEAQLEKSRLLSDRFSAERPKGSFSTLEIQRTEQGDSAMYLCASSWGEAGGPREQYFGPGTRLTVT.

In this sample, this clone turned up once. This sequence joins TRBV5-1 and TRBJ1-3, with no clear D. This CDR3 spans 16 amino acids. The germline gives CDR1 SGHRS, CDR2 YFSETQ. With 0 bases removed from V and 0 bases from J, the gap between germline ends came to 10 bases. The CDR3 bases are TGCGCCAGCAGCTTGGGATCTGTTCACTCTGGAAACACCATATATTTT. It is translated as CASSLGSVHSGNTIYF.

The rearrangement uses TRBV10-3 and TRBJ2-1; 9 bases are shared with TRBD2. V gave up 10 bases and J gave up 10 bases; unmatched junction bases: 14. CDR3 size: 14 residues. CDR1 is ENHRY and CDR2 is SYGVKD in the germline V gene. The CDR3 reads CATQRTSEGDEQFF. CDR3 sequence (DNA): TGTGCCACTCAGCGGACTAGCGAGGGGGACGAGCAGTTCTTC.

V and J are TRBV6-8 and TRBJ2-2, with a possible D match to TRBD2 (6 bases). The CDR3 consists of 16 residues. In germline, CDR1 is MNHGY, CDR2 SAAAGT. Trimming removed 7 bases at V and 3 bases at J, with 18 bases between. CDR3 region: CASTLTELAYTGELFF. In nucleotides, the CDR3 is TGTGCCAGCACCCTTACCGAGCTAGCGTACACCGGGGAGCTGTTTTTT.

This rearrangement joins TRBV5-1 to TRBJ1-1; 7 nucleotides match TRBD1. Germline V gene data show CDR1 as SGHRS and CDR2 as YFSETQ. The V segment lost 4 bases and the J segment 4 bases; nucleotides outside the gene matches: 4. This CDR3 region has 13 residues. CDR3 protein: CASSLPGGTEAFF. As DNA, the CDR3 is TGCGCCAGCAGCCTACCAGGGGGCACTGAAGCTTTCTTT.

The chain combines TRBV28 with TRBJ1-5; D not resolved. The germline V gene has CDR1 MDHEN and CDR2 SYDVKM. V was clipped by 8 bases and J by 4 bases, with 9 bases between them. There are 12 residues in the CDR3. The CDR3 here is CASPTANQPQHF. The CDR3 DNA is TGTGCCAGCCCCACAGCAAATCAGCCCCAGCATTTT.

The chain has TRBV3-1 (or the pseudogene TRBV3-2) and TRBJ1-5, with TRBD1 identical over 8 bases. Germline lookup yields CDR1 LGHDT and CDR2 YNNKEL (reference sequence). V gave up 0 bases and J gave up 1 base; unmatched junction bases: 2. The CDR3 length is 16 residues. The CDR3 sequence is CASSQDHRGSNQPQHF. As DNA, the CDR3 is TGTGCCAGCAGCCAAGATCACAGGGGGAGCAATCAGCCCCAGCATTTT.

The chain carries TRBV6-5 and TRBJ2-7; D is unclear. Germline loops: CDR1 MNHEY, CDR2 SVGAGI. This CDR3 is built from 13 residues. The V and J ends lost 6 bases and 2 bases respectively, with 11 bases between them. Written as DNA, the CDR3 is TGTGCCAGCAGGGCTGCGATAGCCTACGAGCAGTACTTC. Protein sequence: CASRAAIAYEQYF.

The chain uses TRBV10-2 and TRBJ1-4, with D possibly TRBD1 on 5 matching bases. This CDR3 has 13 amino acids. Germline V gene sequence: CDR1 WSHSY, CDR2 SAAADI. The V end was cut by 6 bases, the J end by 7 bases, with 12 bases between. The CDR3 reads CASRQGFGEKLFF. CDR3 coding DNA: TGCGCCAGCAGGCAGGGATTCGGTGAAAAACTGTTTTTT.

J is TRBJ2-5 and V is TRBV5-6, with 14 bases matching TRBD2. With 5 bases clipped from V and 7 bases from J, the junction kept 16 bases outside the gene matches. Looked up from germline, CDR1 is SGHDT and CDR2 is YYEEEE. CDR3 length: 18 amino acids. CDR3 bases: TGTGCCAGCAGGTCCAGACTAGCGGGAGGGTCTGGTGTAGGGACCCAGTACTTC. Translation gives CASRSRLAGGSGVGTQYF.

The J gene is TRBJ2-3, the V gene TRBV28; 8 bases map to TRBD2. Germline CDR1 is MDHEN and CDR2 is SYDVKM. This CDR3 region has 15 residues. Trimming at V came to 6 bases and at J to 3 bases, leaving 8 bases not matched to a gene. The CDR3 coding sequence is TGTGCCAGCAGCCCCCGGGGGGGACGAACAGATACGCAGTATTTT. Amino acids: CASSPRGGRTDTQYF.

V usage is TRBV5-4 and J usage is TRBJ1-6, with D tentatively TRBD1 (5 bases). This CDR3 spans 13 amino acids. Germline V gene data show CDR1 as SGHNT and CDR2 as YYREEE (reference sequence). V was pared by 4 bases and J by 7 bases, with 9 bases between. The CDR3 DNA is TGTGCCAGCAGCCCCGGGGGGAATTCACCCCTCCACTTT. As protein: CASSPGGNSPLHF.

The CDR3 loop reads CASSSPRGSYEQYF. The CDR3 DNA sequence: TGTGCCAGCAGTTCTCCCCGGGGTTCCTACGAGCAGTACTTC. V and J are TRBV28 and TRBJ2-7, with D perhaps TRBD2 (5 bases). This CDR3 has 14 residues. Trimming pared 4 bases from V and 1 base from J, leaving 11 bases between. The germline V gene has CDR1 MDHEN and CDR2 SYDVKM. Complete variable domain (other parts from reference TRBV28 and TRBJ2-7): DVKVTQSSRYLVKRTGEKVFLECVQDMDHENMFWYRQDPGLGLRLIYFSYDVKMKEKGDIPEGYSVSREKKERFSLILESASTNQTSMYLCASSSPRGSYEQYFGPGTRLTVT.

The CDR3 spells CASMQGYNYGYTF. The CDR3 DNA follows: TGTGCCAGCATGCAGGGCTATAACTATGGCTACACCTTC. This chain uses TRBV7-2 with TRBJ1-2; tentatively, D is TRBD1 (5 bases). The germline V gene encodes CDR1 SGHTA and CDR2 FQGNSA. The CDR3 is 13 amino acids. Trimming removed 7 bases at V and 1 base at J, with 10 bases between.

The chain couples TRBV5-5 to TRBJ2-3; TRBD2 agrees at 7 bases. The CDR3 runs 16 residues. Germline V gene lookup returns CDR1 SGHKS and CDR2 YYEKEE (reference sequence). The ends lost 1 base at V and 1 base at J; junction bases unmatched: 6. The CDR3 DNA follows: TGTGCCAGCAGCTTGCAGCCGGGGGGAGGCACAGATACGCAGTATTTT. Translated, it gives CASSLQPGGGTDTQYF. Looking up the rest from reference TRBV5-5 and TRBJ2-3 gives the full variable domain: DAGVTQSPTHLIKTRGQQVTLRCSPISGHKSVSWYQQVLGQGPQFIFQYYEKEERGRGNFPDRFSARQFPNYSSELNVNALLLGDSALYLCASSLQPGGGTDTQYFGPGTRLTVL.

The chain couples TRBV12-3 or TRBV12-4 to TRBJ1-2; D is perhaps TRBD1 (6 bases). Trimming took 8 bases from V and 9 from J, leaving 16 bases between them. The CDR3 has 12 residues. For the CDR3, the DNA is TGTGCCAGCCATCCAGGGGCTGGCAGCTACACCTTC. Translation: CASHPGAGSYTF.

There are a few counts of this clone. The rearrangement links TRBV28 to TRBJ1-5; tentative D call: TRBD1 (5 bases). This CDR3 has 15 amino acids. Trimming removed 7 bases from V and 6 bases from J, with 19 bases in between. CDR1 is MDHEN and CDR2 is SYDVKM in the germline V gene. In DNA, the CDR3 is TGTGCCAGCACCACGGGGGTATCAGGGAGTCAGCCCCAGCATTTT. Protein: CASTTGVSGSQPQHF.

V gene TRBV19 combines with J gene TRBJ1-4, with D possibly matching TRBD1 (5 bases). This CDR3 has 13 amino acids. Germline lookup yields CDR1 LNHDA and CDR2 SQIVND (reference sequence). Trimming took off 4 bases at V and 8 bases at J, with 11 bases between the two ends. CDR3 residues: CASSTQGNEKLFF. Here the CDR3 DNA reads TGTGCCAGTAGTACGCAGGGTAACGAAAAACTGTTTTTT.

The CDR3 sequence: CASSIWTGGGNQPQHF. CDR3 DNA: TGTGCCAGTAGTATCTGGACAGGGGGAGGCAATCAGCCCCAGCATTTT. V and J are TRBV19 and TRBJ1-5; 10 positions match TRBD1. Germline trimming cut 3 bases from V and 2 bases from J; bases unmatched to any gene: 4. Germline assignment: CDR1 LNHDA and CDR2 SQIVND (reference sequence). The length of the CDR3 is 16 residues.

The gene calls are TRBV7-8 and TRBJ1-5; D is ambiguous. The CDR3 has 12 amino acids. The V end was cut by 4 bases, the J end by 6 bases, with 7 bases between. From germline, CDR1 is SGHVS and CDR2 FQNEAQ. The CDR3 DNA sequence: TGTGCCAGCAGCTCTAGCGGTCAGCCCCAGCATTTT. Translated, it gives CASSSSGQPQHF.

J is TRBJ1-4 and V is TRBV6-5, with a tentative D call TRBD1 (5 bases). The V gene's germline CDR1 is MNHEY and CDR2 SVGAGI. V dropped 0 bases and J dropped 6 bases, with 14 bases sitting between them. This CDR3 is built from 16 residues. As DNA, the CDR3 is TGTGCCAGCAGTTACTCGGTACTGGGGCGGGATGAAAAACTGTTTTTT. It is translated as CASSYSVLGRDEKLFF.

V gene TRBV29-1 combines with J gene TRBJ2-7; D might be TRBD1 (5 bases). The CDR3 is 14 residues long. V was trimmed by 6 bases and J by 0 bases, leaving 15 bases between them. Germline-derived CDR1 and CDR2 are SQVTM and ANQGSEA. CDR3 sequence: CSVREFQGSYEQYF. CDR3 coding DNA: TGCAGCGTCCGAGAGTTTCAGGGCTCCTACGAGCAGTACTTC.

The chain employs TRBV7-2 and TRBJ1-6; D gene unclear. There are 14 residues in the CDR3. The ends were cut back, 7 bases at V and 7 bases at J, with 14 bases in the middle. Germline CDR1 SGHTA, CDR2 FQGNSA. The CDR3 loop reads CASTVRKVNSPLHF. CDR3 coding DNA: TGTGCCAGCACCGTCAGGAAGGTCAATTCACCCCTCCACTTT. Combining the CDR3 with reference TRBV7-2 and TRBJ1-6 gives the whole variable domain GAGVSQSPSNKVTEKGKDVELRCDPISGHTALYWYRQSLGQGLEFLIYFQGNSAPDKSGLPSDRFSAERTGGSVSTLTIQRTQQEDSAVYLCASTVRKVNSPLHFGNGTRLTVT.

The chain recombines TRBV11-2 with TRBJ2-7, with 10 bases that match TRBD1. This CDR3 comprises 16 residues. Germline trimming cut 2 bases from V and 6 bases from J; bases unmatched to any gene: 10. Germline CDR1 is SGHAT and CDR2 is FQNNGV. The DNA of the CDR3 is TGTGCCAGCAGCTTAAGCGCCGACAGGGGGCGAAGCGAGCAGTACTTC. Translated: CASSLSADRGRSEQYF.

This sequence joins TRBV5-1 and TRBJ1-5; possible D gene TRBD1, 5 bases. CDR3 length equals 16 residues. V was clipped by 0 bases and J by 5 bases, with 15 bases between them. Germline-derived CDR1 and CDR2 are SGHRS and YFSETQ. The CDR3 reads CASSLAPGPPDQPQHF. Written as DNA, the CDR3 is TGCGCCAGCAGCTTGGCCCCAGGGCCTCCGGATCAGCCCCAGCATTTT.